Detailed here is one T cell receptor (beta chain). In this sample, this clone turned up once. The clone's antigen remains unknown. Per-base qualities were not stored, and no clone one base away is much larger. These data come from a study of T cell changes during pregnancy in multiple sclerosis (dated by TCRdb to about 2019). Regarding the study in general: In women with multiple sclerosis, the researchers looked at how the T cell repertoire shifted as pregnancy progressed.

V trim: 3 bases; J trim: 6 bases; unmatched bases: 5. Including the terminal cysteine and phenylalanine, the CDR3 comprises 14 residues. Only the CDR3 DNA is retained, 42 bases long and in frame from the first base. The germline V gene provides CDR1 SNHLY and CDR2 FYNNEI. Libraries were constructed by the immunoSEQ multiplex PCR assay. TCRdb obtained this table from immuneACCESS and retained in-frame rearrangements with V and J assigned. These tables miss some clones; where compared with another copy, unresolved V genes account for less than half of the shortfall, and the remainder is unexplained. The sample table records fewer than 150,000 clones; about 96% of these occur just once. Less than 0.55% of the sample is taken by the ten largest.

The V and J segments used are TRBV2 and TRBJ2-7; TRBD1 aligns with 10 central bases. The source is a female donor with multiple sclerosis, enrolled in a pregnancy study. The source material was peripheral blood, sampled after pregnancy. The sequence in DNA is TGTGCCAGCAGTGATGGGACAGGGGCACGCGAGCAGTACTTC. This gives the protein CASSDGTGAREQYF.